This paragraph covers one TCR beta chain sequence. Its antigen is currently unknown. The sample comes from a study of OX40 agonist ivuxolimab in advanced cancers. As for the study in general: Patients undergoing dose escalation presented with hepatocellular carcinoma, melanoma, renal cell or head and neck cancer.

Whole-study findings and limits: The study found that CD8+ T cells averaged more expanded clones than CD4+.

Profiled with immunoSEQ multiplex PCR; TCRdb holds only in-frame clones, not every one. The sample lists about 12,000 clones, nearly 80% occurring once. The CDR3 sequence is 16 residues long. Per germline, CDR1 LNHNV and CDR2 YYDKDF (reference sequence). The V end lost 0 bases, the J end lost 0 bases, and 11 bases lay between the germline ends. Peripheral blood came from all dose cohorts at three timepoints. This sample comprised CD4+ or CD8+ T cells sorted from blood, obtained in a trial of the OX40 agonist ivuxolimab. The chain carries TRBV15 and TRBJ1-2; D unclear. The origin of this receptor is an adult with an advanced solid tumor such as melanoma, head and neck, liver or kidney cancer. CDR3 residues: CATSRDKAKSNYGYTF. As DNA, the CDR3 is TGTGCCACCAGCAGAGATAAGGCAAAATCTAACTATGGCTACACCTTC.